This T cell receptor (beta chain) was recorded in a study of post-analysis software for immune sequencing data. Study-wide background: Clinical courses comprised relapsing-remitting, secondary progressive and progressive-relapsing multiple sclerosis. Points from the study as a whole: Diversity measured as normalized Chao1 was significantly lower in multiple sclerosis patients than in controls.

Worth noting for this clonotype: Its matching antigen is unknown.

Libraries were made from TCR beta cDNA, and they carried unique molecular identifiers. TCRdb reprocessed the PCR reads with MiXCR, giving one entry per CDR3 protein. There are approximately 690,000 distinct CDR3 sequences in the sample; about 60% occur only once, and around 10% lies in the top ten. The receptor was derived from a girl aged 2 to 10 with multiple sclerosis. The sample was blood.

The CDR3 is CSARDLVPNQPQHF. The CDR3 DNA reads as TGCAGTGCTAGAGATCTCGTACCCAATCAGCCCCAGCATTTT. The chain couples TRBV20-1 to TRBJ1-5, with D hard to call. The CDR3 totals 14 residues. Between the trimmed V and J ends, which lost 0 bases and 3 bases, there was a span of 9 bases. Germline V gene sequence: CDR1 DFQATT, CDR2 SNEGSKA (reference sequence).